This TCR beta chain was sequenced in a study of CD8+ T cells in alopecia areata. Study background: Those patients who were treated received oral tofacitinib, which was given at 5 to 10 mg twice daily for moderate-to-severe alopecia areata.

After isolation, RNA underwent reverse transcription to generate cDNA as the sequencing template. Only in-frame clones appear in the TCRdb table, and some are missing; sequencing was by immunoSEQ multiplex PCR. The table records around 180,000 clones, roughly 60% of them present only once. Treatment reported: oral pan-JAK inhibitor, 5-10 mg twice daily. Lesional scalp tissue (obtained by punch biopsy) and peripheral blood were collected from alopecia areata patients. Study-level findings and limits: Besides other cells, scalp samples also yield sequences of resident alphabeta T cells from normal skin. In lesional scalp, particularly from alopecia totalis/universalis, clonality was higher than in normal scalp.

Comments on this clone: Its antigen is not identified.

Germline assignment: CDR1 ENHRY and CDR2 SYGVKD. V was shortened by 2 bases and J by 7 bases, with 6 bases between the two germline ends. The CDR3 runs to 12 residues. This rearrangement joins TRBV10-3 to TRBJ2-1, with D unresolved. The receptor was isolated from a human donor with alopecia areata. The source material was CD4+ T cells sorted from blood, sampled at week 24, from a patient treated with tofacitinib. The CDR3 coding sequence is TGTGCCATCAGTGAGGGGTCGAATGAGCAGTTCTTC. It codes for CAISEGSNEQFF.